A selection of T cell receptor beta chains follows, all from one sample in a study of STAT5B mutations in CD4+ large granular lymphocyte leukemia. Only in-frame clones appear in the TCRdb table, and some are missing; sequencing was by immunoSEQ multiplex PCR. This sample yields about 30,000 clones, of which more than 65% are seen a single time; roughly 2% belongs to the top ten. The sequencing sample was made of CD4+ T cells from blood buffy coats. The receptors come from a human donor in good health. The CDR3 runs from the conserved cysteine through the conserved F or W. The order of the fields is D gene, CDR3 length, J gene, V gene, clone size, CDR3 DNA, CDR3 protein. D genes are given only for firm matches. Rows give clone size only sometimes, using once, few, many, or a class for an expanded clone.

d_gene: -
len: 17
j_gene: TRBJ2-2
v_gene: TRBV5-6
abundance: once
CDR3nt: TGTGCCAGCAGCTTGTCGGGGGACAACGCGAACACCGGGGAGCTGTTTTTT
CDR3aa: CASSLSGDNANTGELFF

d_gene: -
len: 11
j_gene: TRBJ2-7
v_gene: TRBV28
abundance: -
CDR3nt: TGTGCCACCAGGGGTTTGCCCGAGCAGTACTTC
CDR3aa: CATRGLPEQYF

d_gene: TRBD2
len: 13
j_gene: TRBJ2-1
v_gene: TRBV7-9
abundance: -
CDR3nt: TGTGCCAGCAGCTTAGTTGCGGGGGATCCCTCGTTCTTC
CDR3aa: CASSLVAGDPSFF

d_gene: -
len: 13
j_gene: TRBJ2-7
v_gene: TRBV4-2
abundance: few
CDR3nt: TGTGCCAGCAGCCCCGACAGACCCTACGAGCAGTACTTC
CDR3aa: CASSPDRPYEQYF

d_gene: -
len: 15
j_gene: TRBJ1-1
v_gene: TRBV4-3
abundance: -
CDR3nt: TGCGCCAGCAGCCTCGGGGAGGGAAGGGGCACTGAAGCTTTCTTT
CDR3aa: CASSLGEGRGTEAFF

d_gene: -
len: 13
j_gene: TRBJ1-1
v_gene: TRBV28
abundance: few
CDR3nt: TGTGCCAGCAGTTTAACTCCGAACACTGAAGCTTTCTTT
CDR3aa: CASSLTPNTEAFF

d_gene: TRBD2
len: 15
j_gene: TRBJ2-7
v_gene: TRBV7-2
abundance: -
CDR3nt: TGTGCCAGCAGCCCATGGACTAGCGGGACCAACGAGCAGTACTTC
CDR3aa: CASSPWTSGTNEQYF

d_gene: -
len: 19
j_gene: TRBJ2-6
v_gene: TRBV4-1
abundance: -
CDR3nt: TGCGCCAGCAGCCATGCTTTCCAAGCAGTTAGGGCTGGGGCCAACGTCCTGACTTTC
CDR3aa: CASSHAFQAVRAGANVLTF

d_gene: -
len: 14
j_gene: TRBJ1-1
v_gene: TRBV19
abundance: -
CDR3nt: TGTGCCAGTAGTTCCCAGGGAGGTTGGACTGAAGCTTTCTTT
CDR3aa: CASSSQGGWTEAFF

d_gene: -
len: 14
j_gene: TRBJ1-3
v_gene: TRBV5-1
abundance: -
CDR3nt: TGCGCCAGCAGCCCCAGGAACTCTGGAAACACCATATATTTT
CDR3aa: CASSPRNSGNTIYF

d_gene: -
len: 13
j_gene: TRBJ2-7
v_gene: TRBV6-1
abundance: -
CDR3nt: TGTGCCAGCAGGCCGAGCGGATCCTACGAGCAGTACTTC
CDR3aa: CASRPSGSYEQYF

d_gene: -
len: 13
j_gene: TRBJ2-1
v_gene: TRBV7-8
abundance: -
CDR3nt: TGTGCCAGCAGCCACCCAGGGTACAATGAGCAGTTCTTC
CDR3aa: CASSHPGYNEQFF

d_gene: TRBD2
len: 18
j_gene: TRBJ2-1
v_gene: TRBV5-1
abundance: -
CDR3nt: TGCGCCAGCAGCCCGGGGTTAGGGCGGGGGAGCTCCTACAATGAGCAGTTCTTC
CDR3aa: CASSPGLGRGSSYNEQFF

d_gene: -
len: 11
j_gene: TRBJ1-4
v_gene: TRBV20-1
abundance: -
CDR3nt: TGCAGTGCTAGACCTAATGAAAAACTGTTTTTT
CDR3aa: CSARPNEKLFF

d_gene: -
len: 17
j_gene: TRBJ2-7
v_gene: TRBV15
abundance: -
CDR3nt: TGTGCCACCAGCAGAGAAAGGGGGGGCGGGAGTATTTACGAGCAGTACTTC
CDR3aa: CATSRERGGGSIYEQYF

d_gene: -
len: 12
j_gene: TRBJ1-1
v_gene: TRBV18
abundance: -
CDR3nt: TGTGCCAGCTCGGAGAGGAACACTGAAGCTTTCTTT
CDR3aa: CASSERNTEAFF

d_gene: -
len: 16
j_gene: TRBJ1-2
v_gene: TRBV4-2
abundance: -
CDR3nt: TGTGCCAGCAGCCAAGATCAGAGGGCAGGGAGGGATGGCTACACCTTC
CDR3aa: CASSQDQRAGRDGYTF

d_gene: -
len: 14
j_gene: TRBJ1-1
v_gene: TRBV18
abundance: once
CDR3nt: TGTGCCAGCTCAAGCAACAGGGAGAACACTGAAGCTTTCTTT
CDR3aa: CASSSNRENTEAFF

d_gene: -
len: 14
j_gene: TRBJ1-5
v_gene: TRBV6-1
abundance: -
CDR3nt: TGTGCCAGCAGGATACAGGAAAGGCATCAGCCCCAGCATTTT
CDR3aa: CASRIQERHQPQHF

d_gene: -
len: 15
j_gene: TRBJ2-7
v_gene: TRBV10-2
abundance: -
CDR3nt: TGCGCCAGTCTGAAAGACCCATCCAGCTCCTACGAGCAGTACTTC
CDR3aa: CASLKDPSSSYEQYF

d_gene: -
len: 15
j_gene: TRBJ1-2
v_gene: TRBV2
abundance: -
CDR3nt: TGTGCCAGCAGCGCTCCTTGGAAGGGGAGACGTGGCTACACCTTC
CDR3aa: CASSAPWKGRRGYTF

d_gene: TRBD1
len: 15
j_gene: TRBJ1-5
v_gene: TRBV19
abundance: -
CDR3nt: TGTGCCAGTAGATCCGGGACAGGCCGCAATCAGCCCCAGCATTTT
CDR3aa: CASRSGTGRNQPQHF

d_gene: -
len: 15
j_gene: TRBJ2-5
v_gene: TRBV6-5
abundance: -
CDR3nt: TGTGCCAGCAGTTACCGGGACCTAGGAGGCGAGACCCAGTACTTC
CDR3aa: CASSYRDLGGETQYF

d_gene: -
len: 13
j_gene: TRBJ2-1
v_gene: TRBV29-1
abundance: once
CDR3nt: TGCAGCGTTGAGCGCGGGGTAGGCAATGAGCAGTTCTTC
CDR3aa: CSVERGVGNEQFF

d_gene: -
len: 14
j_gene: TRBJ2-7
v_gene: TRBV19
abundance: -
CDR3nt: TGTGCCAGTAGTATAGCCGGGACAACCTACGAGCAGTACTTC
CDR3aa: CASSIAGTTYEQYF

d_gene: -
len: 15
j_gene: TRBJ1-5
v_gene: TRBV29-1
abundance: -
CDR3nt: TGCAGCGTTGGGGTCCGGGGGGATAGCAATCAGCCCCAGCATTTT
CDR3aa: CSVGVRGDSNQPQHF

d_gene: TRBD2
len: 17
j_gene: TRBJ2-7
v_gene: TRBV4-1
abundance: few
CDR3nt: TGCGCCAGCAGCCAAGAGGTGGTAGCGGGGGGTTCGGGGGAGCAGTACTTC
CDR3aa: CASSQEVVAGGSGEQYF

d_gene: -
len: 15
j_gene: TRBJ1-2
v_gene: TRBV7-9
abundance: -
CDR3nt: TGTGCCAGCAGCTTAGCAGGCAGGGTGAACTATGGCTACACCTTC
CDR3aa: CASSLAGRVNYGYTF

d_gene: -
len: 14
j_gene: TRBJ2-3
v_gene: TRBV11-2
abundance: -
CDR3nt: TGTGCCAGCAGCTTAGATCGAGTCACAGATACGCAGTATTTT
CDR3aa: CASSLDRVTDTQYF

d_gene: TRBD2
len: 17
j_gene: TRBJ2-5
v_gene: TRBV4-1
abundance: -
CDR3nt: TGCGCCAGCAGCCAAGAGGCTAGCGGGGGGGCGTGGGAGACCCAGTACTTC
CDR3aa: CASSQEASGGAWETQYF

d_gene: TRBD1
len: 17
j_gene: TRBJ1-2
v_gene: TRBV30
abundance: -
CDR3nt: TGTGCCCTGGAAGGAGACCCGGGGACAGGGGGGAACTATGGCTACACCTTC
CDR3aa: CALEGDPGTGGNYGYTF

d_gene: -
len: 15
j_gene: TRBJ2-2
v_gene: TRBV6-5
abundance: -
CDR3nt: TGTGCCACCAAGGGTGTGCGGGCCTCTGGCGGGGAGCTGTTTTTT
CDR3aa: CATKGVRASGGELFF

d_gene: -
len: 14
j_gene: TRBJ2-7
v_gene: TRBV7-2
abundance: -
CDR3nt: TGTGCCAGCAGCTTAGGCAGCGCTACCTACGAGCAGTACTTC
CDR3aa: CASSLGSATYEQYF

d_gene: TRBD1
len: 14
j_gene: TRBJ1-2
v_gene: TRBV11-2
abundance: -
CDR3nt: TGTGCCAGCAGCTCCGACAGGGGTGGATATGGCTACACCTTC
CDR3aa: CASSSDRGGYGYTF

d_gene: -
len: 13
j_gene: TRBJ1-2
v_gene: TRBV19
abundance: -
CDR3nt: TGTGCCAGTAGTATGGACAAGGCCTATGGCTACACCTTC
CDR3aa: CASSMDKAYGYTF

d_gene: TRBD2
len: 16
j_gene: TRBJ2-2
v_gene: TRBV2
abundance: -
CDR3nt: TGTGCCAGCAGTGGATCTAGCGGGATTAACACCGGGGAGCTGTTTTTT
CDR3aa: CASSGSSGINTGELFF

d_gene: -
len: 12
j_gene: TRBJ2-7
v_gene: TRBV18
abundance: once
CDR3nt: TGTGCCAGCTCACTACAGGGCCACGAGCAGTACTTC
CDR3aa: CASSLQGHEQYF

d_gene: -
len: 14
j_gene: TRBJ1-2
v_gene: TRBV4-1
abundance: -
CDR3nt: TGCGCCAGCAGCCAAGAGAGGCGGGGGCAAGGCTACACCTTC
CDR3aa: CASSQERRGQGYTF

d_gene: -
len: 15
j_gene: TRBJ1-4
v_gene: TRBV5-1
abundance: -
CDR3nt: TGCGCCAGCAGCTTGGGGGGGGTCGCTAATGAAAAACTGTTTTTT
CDR3aa: CASSLGGVANEKLFF

d_gene: -
len: 13
j_gene: TRBJ1-1
v_gene: TRBV10-3
abundance: -
CDR3nt: TGTGCCATCAGGGGTGAATGGAACACTGAAGCTTTCTTT
CDR3aa: CAIRGEWNTEAFF

d_gene: -
len: 11
j_gene: TRBJ2-5
v_gene: TRBV7-2
abundance: -
CDR3nt: TGTGCCAGCAGCAGCGGTGAGGCCCAGTACTTC
CDR3aa: CASSSGEAQYF

d_gene: -
len: 16
j_gene: TRBJ2-2
v_gene: TRBV9
abundance: -
CDR3nt: TGTGCCAGCAGCGTAACCACCGGGACAAACACCGGGGAGCTGTTTTTT
CDR3aa: CASSVTTGTNTGELFF

d_gene: -
len: 15
j_gene: TRBJ2-7
v_gene: TRBV15
abundance: once
CDR3nt: TGTGCCACCAGCAGAGAGATGGGCAGGGGTTACGAGCAGTACTTC
CDR3aa: CATSREMGRGYEQYF

d_gene: TRBD2
len: 15
j_gene: TRBJ2-1
v_gene: TRBV5-1
abundance: -
CDR3nt: TGCGCCAGCAGCAAGCGGGAGGGCTCCTACAATGAGCAGTTCTTC
CDR3aa: CASSKREGSYNEQFF

d_gene: -
len: 16
j_gene: TRBJ1-6
v_gene: TRBV30
abundance: -
CDR3nt: TGTGCCTGGGGCGGTACGGGAAACTCCTATAATTCACCCCTCCACTTT
CDR3aa: CAWGGTGNSYNSPLHF

d_gene: -
len: 15
j_gene: TRBJ2-7
v_gene: TRBV2
abundance: -
CDR3nt: TGTGCCAGCAGGGATCTTAAGGGCGCTACCTACGAGCAGTACTTC
CDR3aa: CASRDLKGATYEQYF